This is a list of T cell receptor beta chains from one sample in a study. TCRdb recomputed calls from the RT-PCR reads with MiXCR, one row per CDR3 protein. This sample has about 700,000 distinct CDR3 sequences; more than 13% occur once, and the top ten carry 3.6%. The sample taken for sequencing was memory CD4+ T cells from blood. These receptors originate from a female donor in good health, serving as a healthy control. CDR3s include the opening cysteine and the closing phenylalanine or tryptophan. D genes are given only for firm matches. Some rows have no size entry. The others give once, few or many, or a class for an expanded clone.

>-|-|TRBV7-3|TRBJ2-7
CASSLISGGEQYF
TGTGCCAGCAGCTTAATATCAGGCGGCGAGCAGTACTTC
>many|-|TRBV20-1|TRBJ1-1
CSVHLRWGRDTEAFF
TGCAGTGTTCACCTGCGTTGGGGTCGGGACACTGAAGCTTTCTTT
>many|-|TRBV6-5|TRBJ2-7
CASSYSMDIYEQYF
TGTGCCAGCAGTTACTCGATGGACATTTACGAGCAGTACTTC
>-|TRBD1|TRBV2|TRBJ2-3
CASVSQQGADTQYF
TGTGCCAGCGTTTCGCAGCAGGGGGCAGATACGCAGTATTTT
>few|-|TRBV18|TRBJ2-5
CASSPDPRETQYF
TGTGCCAGCTCACCGGACCCCCGGGAGACCCAGTACTTC
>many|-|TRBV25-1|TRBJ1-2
CASSGEIGYRNGYTF
TGTGCCAGCAGTGGTGAAATCGGTTACCGCAATGGCTACACCTTC
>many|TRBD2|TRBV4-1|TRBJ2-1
CASSGLAGVDEQFF
TGCGCCAGCAGTGGTCTAGCGGGAGTCGATGAGCAGTTCTTC
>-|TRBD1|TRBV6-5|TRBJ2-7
CASSPTGTLYEQYF
TGTGCCAGCAGCCCGACAGGGACCCTCTACGAGCAGTACTTC
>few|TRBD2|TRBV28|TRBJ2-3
CASSLGLAGGGHTQYF
TGTGCCAGCAGTCTAGGACTAGCGGGAGGGGGCCATACGCAGTATTTT
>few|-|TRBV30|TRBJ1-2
CAWSWGTAYGYTF
TGTGCCTGGAGTTGGGGGACTGCTTATGGCTACACCTTC
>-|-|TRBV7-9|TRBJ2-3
CASSTIPKGWSTDTQYF
TGTGCCAGCAGCACCATCCCGAAAGGGTGGAGCACAGATACGCAGTATTTT
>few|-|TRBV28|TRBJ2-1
CASSLNTIEQFF
TGTGCCAGCAGTCTAAATACAATAGAGCAGTTCTTC
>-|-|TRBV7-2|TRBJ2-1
CASSLGRPARNSNEQFF
TGTGCCAGCAGCTTAGGGCGGCCGGCCCGAAACAGCAATGAGCAGTTCTTC
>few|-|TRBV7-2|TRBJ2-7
CGSSPGGGSSGTYEQYF
TGTGGCAGCAGCCCAGGGGGGGGAAGTAGTGGAACCTACGAGCAGTACTTC
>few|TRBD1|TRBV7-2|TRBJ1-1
CASSGQGQGGSFF
TGTGCCAGCAGCGGTCAGGGACAGGGCGGGTCTTTCTTT
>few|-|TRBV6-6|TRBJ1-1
CASSPQEGRTEAFF
TGTGCCAGCAGCCCCCAGGAGGGTCGCACTGAAGCTTTCTTT
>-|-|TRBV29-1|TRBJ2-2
CSVRLGPSLLTGELFF
TGCAGCGTCCGGCTGGGACCGTCACTACTCACCGGGGAGCTGTTTTTT
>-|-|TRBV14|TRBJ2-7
CASSPGPEAGVYEQYF
TGTGCCAGCAGCCCGGGACCCGAGGCAGGCGTCTACGAGCAGTACTTC
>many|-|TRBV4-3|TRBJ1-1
CASSQDPGRGYTEAFF
TGCGCCAGCAGCCAAGATCCCGGAAGGGGGTACACTGAAGCTTTCTTT
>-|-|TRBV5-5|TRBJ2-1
CASSLKRDQTYNEQFF
TGTGCCAGCAGCTTGAAGAGGGACCAGACCTACAATGAGCAGTTCTTC
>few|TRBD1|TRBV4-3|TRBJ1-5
CASSQGDRGWNQPQHF
TGCGCCAGCAGCCAAGGGGACAGGGGGTGGAATCAGCCCCAGCATTTT
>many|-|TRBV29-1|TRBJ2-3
CSVGIPGGPMSDTQYF
TGCAGCGTCGGAATCCCCGGGGGCCCAATGTCGGATACGCAGTATTTT
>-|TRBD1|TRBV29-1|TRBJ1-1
CSLLGGGPNTEAFF
TGCAGCCTTCTAGGAGGGGGCCCAAACACTGAAGCTTTCTTT
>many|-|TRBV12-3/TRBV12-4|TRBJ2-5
CASSGGRGQETQYF
TGTGCCAGCAGTGGCGGCAGGGGCCAAGAGACCCAGTACTTC
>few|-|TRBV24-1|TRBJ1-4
CATSDGWARGATNEKLFF
TGTGCCACCAGTGATGGATGGGCCAGGGGAGCAACTAATGAAAAACTGTTTTTT
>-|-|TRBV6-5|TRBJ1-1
CASSEPGVGAFF
TGTGCCAGCAGCGAACCGGGGGTAGGGGCTTTCTTT
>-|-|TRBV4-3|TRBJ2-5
CASSQGFAGKRTETQYF
TGCGCCAGCAGCCAAGGGTTCGCGGGGAAAAGAACAGAGACCCAGTACTTC
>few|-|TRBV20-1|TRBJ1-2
CSVLGRNYGYTF
TGCAGTGTCCTAGGCCGGAACTATGGCTACACCTTC
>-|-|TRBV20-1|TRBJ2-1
CSASRDTPYNEQFF
TGCAGTGCTAGCCGAGACACGCCTTACAATGAGCAGTTCTTC
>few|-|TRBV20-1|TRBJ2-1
CSARVWESSYNEQFF
TGCAGTGCTAGAGTCTGGGAGAGCTCCTACAATGAGCAGTTCTTC
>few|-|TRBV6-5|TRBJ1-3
CASSDDSGNTIYF
TGTGCCAGCAGCGACGACTCTGGAAACACCATATATTTT
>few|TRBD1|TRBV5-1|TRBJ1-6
CASSPGTGGDSYNSPLHF
TGCGCCAGCAGCCCCGGGACAGGGGGTGACTCCTATAATTCACCCCTCCACTTT